Presented here are 2 T cell receptor beta chains from one specimen sequenced in a study of shared clonotypes between healthy human individuals. Generated by immunoSEQ multiplex PCR, the TCRdb table keeps only in-frame clones and is missing some. The sample has over a million clones, approximately 98% seen once. Sequenced input: naive CD4+ T cells sorted from blood. Subset of the sample: CD45RA+ positively selected. The receptor source for this set is a man aged 30 to 45 in good health.

The CDR3 region is CASSLATPLGELFF. The DNA of the CDR3 is TGCGCCAGCAGCTTGGCTACCCCGCTCGGGGAGCTGTTTTTT. This chain joins TRBV5-1 and TRBJ2-2; D unresolved. The CDR3 length is 14 residues. V lost 0 bases and J 7 bases, leaving 10 bases between the germline ends. Germline V lookup: CDR1 SGHRS, CDR2 YFSETQ.

Remarks on this clone: The identical CDR3 is also encoded by other nucleotide sequences in the sample. The chain combines TRBV5-4 with TRBJ2-3; unclear D gene. Trimming took 5 bases from V and 3 from J, leaving 7 bases between them. CDR3 length: 12 residues. Germline loops: CDR1 SGHNT, CDR2 YYREEE (reference sequence). The DNA for the CDR3 is TGTGCCAGCAGTCCCGGGACAGATACGCAGTATTTT. Translating it yields CASSPGTDTQYF.